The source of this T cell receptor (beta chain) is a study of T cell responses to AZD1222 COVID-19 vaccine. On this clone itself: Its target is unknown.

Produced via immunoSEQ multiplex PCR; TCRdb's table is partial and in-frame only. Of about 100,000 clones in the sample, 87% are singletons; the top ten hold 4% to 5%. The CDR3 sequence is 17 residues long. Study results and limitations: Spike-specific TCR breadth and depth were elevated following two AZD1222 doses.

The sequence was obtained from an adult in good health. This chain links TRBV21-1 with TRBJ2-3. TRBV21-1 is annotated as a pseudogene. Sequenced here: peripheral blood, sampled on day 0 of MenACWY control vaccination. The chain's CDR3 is CASTLPWVTSSTDTQYF. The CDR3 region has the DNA TGTGCCAGCACCCTCCCGTGGGTCACGTCTAGCACAGATACGCAGTATTTT.